What follows describes a single T cell receptor beta chain. Authors' processing steps: Estimation of nucleated cell counts was performed using reference gene primer amplification. Assay used: immunoSEQ multiplex PCR; TCRdb lists only in-frame clones, some missing. D and trimming come from the DNA, and the V and J calls and clone size come from that table. The sample includes approximately 100,000 clones, 80% of them seen just once. These data come from a study of blood T cell repertoires in COVID-19. Per the germline V gene, CDR1 is LNHDA and CDR2 is SQIVND (reference sequence). The trim removed 3 bases at V and 3 bases at J, leaving 5 bases unmatched. The CDR3 extends over 16 amino acids.

Sequencing input: peripheral blood. The TCR comes from a woman at least 80 years old with active or convalescent COVID-19. V is TRBV19 and J is TRBJ2-1; 10 nucleotides align to TRBD2. Written as DNA, the CDR3 is TGTGCCAGTAGTATTGATAGCGGGAGGAGCTACAATGAGCAGTTCTTC. This sequence encodes CASSIDSGRSYNEQFF.